This is a list of T cell receptor beta chains from one sample in a study of T cell repertoires in cytomegalovirus infection. TCRdb reanalysed the reads using MiXCR and keeps one entry per CDR3 protein. The data contain hundreds of thousands of distinct CDR3 sequences, 30% to 40% of them singletons. The antigens these receptors bind are not known. The starting material was cultured PBMCs, obtained from culture after CMV antigen stimulation. The receptors were sampled from a human donor in good health (CMV status not recorded). Some clones in this sample may be carry-over from other donors' samples. The CDR3 runs from the conserved cysteine through the conserved F or W. A D gene is named only where the DNA matches it firmly. Where a row states a size, it is once, few, many or the class of an expanded clone; other rows omit it.

V gene: TRBV7-8; J gene: TRBJ2-1; D gene: TRBD2; clone size: many; CDR3 protein: CASSLHAGTSGRVQNEQFF; CDR3 DNA: TGTGCCAGCAGCTTACATGCCGGGACTAGCGGGAGAGTTCAAAATGAGCAGTTCTTC
V gene: TRBV28; J gene: TRBJ1-1; D gene: NA; clone size: few; CDR3 protein: CASRCESGQSLRCSEAFF; CDR3 DNA: TGTGCCAGCAGATGTGAATCGGGCCAATCGCTCCGATGCAGTGAAGCTTTCTTT
V gene: TRBV11-3; J gene: TRBJ2-3; D gene: NA; clone size: NA; CDR3 protein: CASSSGTANTDTQYF; CDR3 DNA: TGTGCCAGCAGCTCCGGGACGGCGAACACAGATACGCAGTATTTT
V gene: TRBV20-1; J gene: TRBJ1-1; D gene: NA; clone size: NA; CDR3 protein: CSASTWGRGGNTEAFF; CDR3 DNA: TGCAGTGCTAGTACGTGGGGGCGAGGAGGTAACACTGAAGCTTTCTTT
V gene: TRBV19; J gene: TRBJ2-1; D gene: NA; clone size: NA; CDR3 protein: CASSPTTSSYNEQFF; CDR3 DNA: TGTGCCAGTAGTCCGACTACCAGCTCCTACAATGAGCAGTTCTTC
V gene: TRBV7-3; J gene: TRBJ2-5; D gene: NA; clone size: NA; CDR3 protein: CASSVGGQGEETQYF; CDR3 DNA: TGTGCCAGCAGCGTAGGGGGGCAGGGAGAAGAGACCCAGTACTTC
V gene: TRBV7-2; J gene: TRBJ1-5; D gene: TRBD1; clone size: few; CDR3 protein: CASSQGAGQPQHF; CDR3 DNA: TGTGCCAGCAGCCAGGGGGCCGGTCAGCCCCAGCATTTT
V gene: TRBV19; J gene: TRBJ2-5; D gene: NA; clone size: NA; CDR3 protein: CASSSRSGNETQYF; CDR3 DNA: TGTGCCAGTAGTAGTCGGTCGGGTAACGAGACCCAGTACTTC
V gene: TRBV5-1; J gene: TRBJ2-7; D gene: TRBD2; clone size: NA; CDR3 protein: CASSSGLAGTREQYF; CDR3 DNA: TGCGCCAGCAGCTCTGGACTAGCGGGAACACGAGAGCAGTACTTC
V gene: TRBV4-1; J gene: TRBJ2-1; D gene: TRBD2; clone size: NA; CDR3 protein: CASSQNAGGPYNEQFF; CDR3 DNA: TGCGCCAGCAGCCAAAACGCGGGAGGGCCCTACAATGAGCAGTTCTTC
V gene: TRBV4-1; J gene: TRBJ2-5; D gene: TRBD2; clone size: few; CDR3 protein: CASSQDLAGGETQYF; CDR3 DNA: TGCGCCAGCAGCCAAGATCTAGCGGGAGGCGAGACCCAGTACTTC
V gene: TRBV12-5; J gene: TRBJ2-1; D gene: TRBD1; clone size: NA; CDR3 protein: CASGLVTGGREQFF; CDR3 DNA: TGTGCTAGTGGTTTGGTGACAGGGGGTCGGGAGCAGTTCTTC
V gene: TRBV5-4; J gene: TRBJ2-7; D gene: NA; clone size: NA; CDR3 protein: CASSPALNPYEQYF; CDR3 DNA: TGTGCCAGCAGCCCGGCTCTGAACCCCTACGAGCAGTACTTC
V gene: TRBV9; J gene: TRBJ1-1; D gene: NA; clone size: few; CDR3 protein: CASSGGQLNTEAFF; CDR3 DNA: TGTGCCAGCAGCGGTGGACAGTTGAACACTGAAGCTTTCTTT
V gene: TRBV4-3; J gene: TRBJ2-1; D gene: NA; clone size: NA; CDR3 protein: CASSQDTDSYDEQFF; CDR3 DNA: TGCGCCAGCAGCCAAGACACGGACAGTTACGATGAGCAGTTCTTC
V gene: TRBV19; J gene: TRBJ2-1; D gene: TRBD2; clone size: NA; CDR3 protein: CASSIRLAGGSNEQFF; CDR3 DNA: TGTGCCAGTAGTATCCGACTAGCGGGAGGGTCAAATGAGCAGTTCTTC
V gene: TRBV7-3; J gene: TRBJ2-2; D gene: NA; clone size: NA; CDR3 protein: CASSLTGRTNTGELFF; CDR3 DNA: TGTGCCAGCAGCTTAACGGGACGGACGAACACCGGGGAGCTGTTTTTT
V gene: TRBV4-1; J gene: TRBJ2-1; D gene: NA; clone size: few; CDR3 protein: CASSQDQWREQFF; CDR3 DNA: TGCGCCAGCAGCCAAGACCAGTGGCGGGAGCAGTTCTTC
V gene: TRBV12-3/TRBV12-4; J gene: TRBJ2-1; D gene: TRBD2; clone size: many; CDR3 protein: CASSYRAGGGYNEQFF; CDR3 DNA: TGTGCCAGCAGCTACCGAGCGGGAGGGGGGTACAATGAGCAGTTCTTC
V gene: TRBV7-9; J gene: TRBJ2-7; D gene: TRBD1; clone size: many; CDR3 protein: CASSPGRTGLGEQYF; CDR3 DNA: TGTGCCAGCAGCCCTGGGCGGACAGGGTTGGGGGAGCAGTACTTC
V gene: TRBV2; J gene: TRBJ2-5; D gene: NA; clone size: few; CDR3 protein: CASSEALRDPGETQYF; CDR3 DNA: TGTGCCAGCAGTGAAGCGCTTCGAGATCCGGGAGAGACCCAGTACTTC
V gene: TRBV6-5; J gene: TRBJ1-1; D gene: NA; clone size: NA; CDR3 protein: CASSGDAGTEAFF; CDR3 DNA: TGTGCCAGCAGTGGCGATGCGGGCACTGAAGCTTTCTTT
V gene: TRBV6-5; J gene: TRBJ1-1; D gene: NA; clone size: few; CDR3 protein: CASKWQGEVDTEAFF; CDR3 DNA: TGTGCCAGCAAATGGCAGGGAGAGGTCGACACTGAAGCTTTCTTT
V gene: TRBV27; J gene: TRBJ2-4; D gene: TRBD2; clone size: NA; CDR3 protein: CASRSGTSGIQNIQYF; CDR3 DNA: TGTGCCAGCCGCTCCGGTACTAGCGGGATCCAAAACATTCAGTACTTC
V gene: TRBV20-1; J gene: TRBJ2-3; D gene: TRBD2; clone size: NA; CDR3 protein: CSANAMTSGRGDTQYF; CDR3 DNA: TGCAGTGCTAATGCCATGACGAGCGGGAGAGGAGATACGCAGTATTTT
V gene: TRBV7-6; J gene: TRBJ2-1; D gene: NA; clone size: NA; CDR3 protein: CASSFRTVNNEQFF; CDR3 DNA: TGTGCCAGCAGCTTTAGGACAGTCAACAATGAGCAGTTCTTC
V gene: TRBV7-3; J gene: TRBJ2-1; D gene: TRBD2; clone size: many; CDR3 protein: CASSLMGLAESYNEQFF; CDR3 DNA: TGTGCCAGCAGCTTAATGGGACTAGCGGAATCCTACAATGAGCAGTTCTTC
V gene: TRBV27; J gene: TRBJ1-1; D gene: NA; clone size: few; CDR3 protein: CASSLNDRTEAFF; CDR3 DNA: TGTGCCAGCAGTTTAAACGATCGCACTGAAGCTTTCTTT
V gene: TRBV4-1; J gene: TRBJ2-7; D gene: NA; clone size: NA; CDR3 protein: CASSQAPAEEQYF; CDR3 DNA: TGCGCCAGCAGCCAAGCCCCCGCGGAGGAGCAGTACTTC
V gene: TRBV6-5; J gene: TRBJ2-1; D gene: TRBD2; clone size: NA; CDR3 protein: CASSYWREGSYNEQFF; CDR3 DNA: TGTGCCAGCAGTTACTGGCGGGAGGGCTCCTACAATGAGCAGTTCTTC
V gene: TRBV5-4; J gene: TRBJ2-1; D gene: TRBD1; clone size: NA; CDR3 protein: CASSFTQGLPEQFF; CDR3 DNA: TGTGCCAGCAGCTTTACACAGGGGCTCCCTGAGCAGTTCTTC
V gene: TRBV7-2; J gene: TRBJ2-3; D gene: NA; clone size: many; CDR3 protein: CASSLVGDTDTQYF; CDR3 DNA: TGTGCCAGCAGCTTAGTTGGAGACACAGATACGCAGTATTTT
V gene: TRBV7-6; J gene: TRBJ1-6; D gene: NA; clone size: few; CDR3 protein: CASSSDSANSPLHF; CDR3 DNA: TGTGCCAGCAGCTCGGACAGTGCGAATTCACCCCTCCACTTT
V gene: TRBV7-9; J gene: TRBJ2-1; D gene: TRBD2; clone size: few; CDR3 protein: CASSFGLAGGSGYEQFF; CDR3 DNA: TGTGCCAGCAGCTTCGGACTAGCGGGAGGTTCGGGGTATGAGCAGTTCTTC
V gene: TRBV12-3/TRBV12-4; J gene: TRBJ2-3; D gene: TRBD1; clone size: NA; CDR3 protein: CASTDREIETDTQYF; CDR3 DNA: TGTGCCAGCACAGACAGGGAGATCGAAACAGATACGCAGTATTTT
V gene: TRBV7-2; J gene: TRBJ2-3; D gene: TRBD2; clone size: few; CDR3 protein: CASRITSARDTQYF; CDR3 DNA: TGTGCCAGCAGAATTACTAGCGCCAGGGATACGCAGTATTTT
V gene: TRBV12-3/TRBV12-4; J gene: TRBJ2-5; D gene: NA; clone size: NA; CDR3 protein: CASSLTGPTKTQYF; CDR3 DNA: TGTGCCAGCAGTCTAACAGGGCCGACCAAAACCCAGTACTTC
V gene: TRBV10-3; J gene: TRBJ2-2; D gene: TRBD2; clone size: few; CDR3 protein: CAISSTGTSGVTGELFF; CDR3 DNA: TGTGCCATCAGCTCAACCGGGACTAGCGGGGTGACCGGGGAGCTGTTTTTT
V gene: TRBV7-2; J gene: TRBJ2-4; D gene: NA; clone size: NA; CDR3 protein: CASSPGRNIQYF; CDR3 DNA: TGTGCCAGCAGCCCGGGGCGAAACATTCAGTACTTC
V gene: TRBV7-2; J gene: TRBJ2-3; D gene: TRBD2; clone size: NA; CDR3 protein: CASSAIAGSTQYF; CDR3 DNA: TGTGCCAGCAGCGCCATAGCGGGGAGTACGCAGTATTTT
V gene: TRBV10-3; J gene: TRBJ2-2; D gene: TRBD1; clone size: few; CDR3 protein: CAIGKKQGAGTGELFF; CDR3 DNA: TGTGCCATCGGGAAGAAACAGGGGGCTGGCACCGGGGAGCTGTTTTTT
V gene: TRBV7-2; J gene: TRBJ2-5; D gene: TRBD2; clone size: few; CDR3 protein: CASSQRGGRETQYF; CDR3 DNA: TGTGCCAGCAGCCAACGGGGAGGGCGGGAGACCCAGTACTTC
V gene: TRBV7-2; J gene: TRBJ2-7; D gene: NA; clone size: NA; CDR3 protein: CASSLEAQYEQYF; CDR3 DNA: TGTGCCAGCAGCTTAGAGGCGCAATACGAGCAGTACTTC
V gene: TRBV11-2; J gene: TRBJ1-2; D gene: NA; clone size: many; CDR3 protein: CASSLDRSGYTF; CDR3 DNA: TGTGCCAGCAGCTTAGACCGATCCGGCTACACCTTC
V gene: TRBV12-3/TRBV12-4; J gene: TRBJ1-1; D gene: NA; clone size: NA; CDR3 protein: CASTPASRGEPEAFF; CDR3 DNA: TGTGCCAGCACCCCGGCTTCGCGGGGCGAGCCTGAAGCTTTCTTT
V gene: TRBV9; J gene: TRBJ2-3; D gene: NA; clone size: NA; CDR3 protein: CASSGASPDTQYF; CDR3 DNA: TGTGCCAGCAGCGGGGCCTCACCGGATACGCAGTATTTT
V gene: TRBV11-2; J gene: TRBJ2-2; D gene: TRBD2; clone size: few; CDR3 protein: CASSLAAGGTGELFF; CDR3 DNA: TGTGCCAGCAGCCTGGCCGCGGGAGGGACCGGGGAGCTGTTTTTT
V gene: TRBV11-2; J gene: TRBJ2-1; D gene: TRBD2; clone size: NA; CDR3 protein: CASSSARELQYNEQFF; CDR3 DNA: TGTGCCAGCAGCTCAGCGCGGGAGTTGCAATACAATGAGCAGTTCTTC
V gene: TRBV20-1; J gene: TRBJ2-1; D gene: NA; clone size: once; CDR3 protein: CSATPFNYNEQFF; CDR3 DNA: TGCAGTGCCACTCCCTTCAACTACAATGAGCAGTTCTTC
V gene: TRBV6-2/TRBV6-3; J gene: TRBJ2-7; D gene: TRBD2; clone size: NA; CDR3 protein: CASSYKGGPSYEQYF; CDR3 DNA: TGTGCCAGCAGTTACAAGGGAGGGCCCTCCTACGAGCAGTACTTC
V gene: TRBV7-9; J gene: TRBJ2-5; D gene: TRBD1; clone size: NA; CDR3 protein: CASSLEQGKTQYF; CDR3 DNA: TGTGCCAGCAGCTTAGAACAGGGGAAGACCCAGTACTTC
V gene: TRBV11-3; J gene: TRBJ2-4; D gene: TRBD1; clone size: NA; CDR3 protein: CATSDRGMNIQYF; CDR3 DNA: TGTGCCACCTCGGACAGGGGAATGAACATTCAGTACTTC
V gene: TRBV7-2; J gene: TRBJ2-4; D gene: NA; clone size: many; CDR3 protein: CASSLGATKNIQYF; CDR3 DNA: TGTGCCAGCAGCTTAGGGGCAACCAAAAACATTCAGTACTTC
V gene: TRBV19; J gene: TRBJ2-1; D gene: NA; clone size: few; CDR3 protein: CASSLRPIGGSYNEQFF; CDR3 DNA: TGTGCCAGTAGTCTCAGACCCATAGGGGGCTCCTACAATGAGCAGTTCTTC
V gene: TRBV19; J gene: TRBJ1-2; D gene: NA; clone size: few; CDR3 protein: CASSIFFVDWASDRNYGYTF; CDR3 DNA: TGTGCCAGTAGTATTTTTTTCGTGGACTGGGCCTCGGACAGAAACTATGGCTACACCTTC
V gene: TRBV20-1; J gene: TRBJ2-5; D gene: NA; clone size: few; CDR3 protein: CSARLKQGGAGETQYF; CDR3 DNA: TGCAGTGCTAGGCTGAAGCAGGGGGGCGCGGGAGAGACCCAGTACTTC
V gene: TRBV5-1; J gene: TRBJ2-5; D gene: NA; clone size: few; CDR3 protein: CASSLGGQTNHQETQYF; CDR3 DNA: TGCGCCAGCAGCTTAGGAGGACAGACAAACCACCAAGAGACCCAGTACTTC
V gene: TRBV29-1; J gene: TRBJ2-3; D gene: TRBD1; clone size: NA; CDR3 protein: CSVEGQADTQYF; CDR3 DNA: TGCAGCGTTGAGGGACAGGCGGATACGCAGTATTTT
V gene: TRBV28; J gene: TRBJ2-7; D gene: NA; clone size: few; CDR3 protein: CASSLRSGGVWEQYF; CDR3 DNA: TGTGCCAGCAGTTTGAGGTCCGGGGGTGTCTGGGAGCAGTACTTC
V gene: TRBV6-5; J gene: TRBJ2-7; D gene: TRBD2; clone size: once; CDR3 protein: CASSRPSGVDYEQYF; CDR3 DNA: TGTGCCAGCAGTCGCCCTAGCGGGGTAGACTACGAGCAGTACTTC